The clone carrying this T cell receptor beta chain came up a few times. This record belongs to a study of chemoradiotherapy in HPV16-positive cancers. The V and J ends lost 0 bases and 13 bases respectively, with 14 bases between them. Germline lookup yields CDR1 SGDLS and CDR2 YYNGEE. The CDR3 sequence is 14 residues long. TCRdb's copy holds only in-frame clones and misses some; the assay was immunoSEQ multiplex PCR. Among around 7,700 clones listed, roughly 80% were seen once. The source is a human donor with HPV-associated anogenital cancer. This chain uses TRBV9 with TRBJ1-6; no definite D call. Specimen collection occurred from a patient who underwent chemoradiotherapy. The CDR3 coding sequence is TGTGCCAGCAGCGTAGGGGATTGGACCTCGCCCCTCCACTTT. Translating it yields CASSVGDWTSPLHF. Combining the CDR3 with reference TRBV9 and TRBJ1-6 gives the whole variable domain DSGVTQTPKHLITATGQRVTLRCSPRSGDLSVYWYQQSLDQGLQFLIQYYNGEERAKGNILERFSAQQFPDLHSELNLSSLELGDSALYFCASSVGDWTSPLHFGNGTRLTVT.